Presented here are 23 T cell receptor beta chains from one specimen sequenced in a study of blood T cell repertoires in COVID-19. The data were produced by immunoSEQ multiplex PCR, yet TCRdb's version contains in-frame clones alone and is incomplete. The sample consists of under 70,000 clones, about 91% of them appearing once. Sequenced: peripheral blood. The source is a woman in her fifties or sixties with active or convalescent COVID-19.

Regarding this clone: This sample includes further DNA sequences coding for the same CDR3. The chain has TRBV29-1 and TRBJ1-1, with D possibly TRBD1 on 6 matching bases. With 7 bases removed from V and 1 base from J, the gap between germline ends came to 13 bases. From germline, CDR1 is SQVTM and CDR2 ANQGSEA. The CDR3 runs to 13 residues. CDR3: CSARGGPNTEAFF. The CDR3 DNA follows: TGCAGCGCTCGGGGGGGCCCGAACACTGAAGCTTTCTTT.

The V and J genes are TRBV25-1 and TRBJ2-7; perhaps TRBD2 as D (6 bases). Germline CDR1 is MGHDK and CDR2 is SYGVNS. Trimming took off 9 bases at V and 5 bases at J, with 11 bases between the two ends. The CDR3 extends over 11 amino acids. The CDR3: CASSRGNEQYF. CDR3 in DNA: TGTGCCAGTAGTCGCGGGAACGAGCAGTACTTC.

The chain employs TRBV4-1 and TRBJ2-2; 8 bases fit TRBD1. This CDR3 is built from 18 residues. The ends lost 1 base at V and 1 base at J; junction bases unmatched: 8. Germline CDR1 is MGHRA and CDR2 is YSYEKL. The CDR3 nucleotides read TGCGCCAGCAGCCAAGTCCGGGACAGGTCGGTGAACACCGGGGAGCTGTTTTTT. Translated, it gives CASSQVRDRSVNTGELFF.

This chain uses TRBV6-5 with TRBJ1-4; a weak D match, TRBD1 (6 bases). The germline gives CDR1 MNHEY, CDR2 SVGAGI. This CDR3 is built from 12 residues. The ends were cut back, 6 bases at V and 8 bases at J, with 10 bases in the middle. CDR3 in amino acids: CASRQGQEKLFF. Written as DNA, the CDR3 is TGTGCCAGCAGACAGGGTCAGGAAAAACTGTTTTTT.

The sample holds one count of this clone. The J gene is TRBJ2-7, the V gene TRBV18; 10 bases match TRBD1. The CDR3 is made up of 16 amino acids. V shed 0 bases, J shed 4 bases, and the junction held 6 bases outside the gene matches. The germline gives CDR1 KGHSH, CDR2 LQKENI. The CDR3 sequence is CASSPPLGQGVYEQYF. As DNA, the CDR3 is TGTGCCAGCTCACCACCGCTAGGACAGGGGGTGTACGAGCAGTACTTC.

The J gene is TRBJ2-2, the V gene TRBV18; no reliable D call. V lost 3 bases and J 2 bases, leaving 7 bases between the germline ends. CDR1 and CDR2 (germline): KGHSH, LQKENI. The CDR3 runs to 14 residues. CDR3 sequence (DNA): TGTGCCAGCTCACCCAGATTAAACACCGGGGAGCTGTTTTTT. Encoded protein: CASSPRLNTGELFF.

This clone was detected once. The V and J genes are TRBV28 and TRBJ1-2, with 7 bases aligning to TRBD1. J was trimmed by 8 bases and V by 8 bases; bases with no gene match: 8. Germline CDR1 reads MDHEN; CDR2 reads SYDVKM. This CDR3 is built from 12 residues. DNA of the CDR3: TGTGCCAGCGGAAAACAGGGGTGGGGCTACACCTTC. Translation gives CASGKQGWGYTF.

The count of this clone is one. This chain connects TRBV7-3 to TRBJ1-1, with D tentatively TRBD1 (5 bases). The germline V and J ends were trimmed by 5 bases and 1 base, with 11 bases remaining between them. The CDR3 is made up of 14 amino acids. CDR1 and CDR2 from the germline V gene are SGHTA and FQGTGA. CDR3: CASSPRGGNTEAFF. The CDR3 region has the DNA TGTGCCAGCAGCCCCCGGGGGGGGAACACTGAAGCTTTCTTT.

This clone occurred once. V usage is TRBV2 and J usage is TRBJ2-5, with D possibly matching TRBD1 (7 bases). V lost 4 bases to trimming and J lost 5 bases, with 14 bases between them. Germline V gene lookup returns CDR1 SNHLY and CDR2 FYNNEI. The CDR3 loop spans 14 amino acids. CDR3 sequence (DNA): TGTGCCAGCAGTGGGGACAGCCGGGGGGAGACCCAGTACTTC. It yields the protein CASSGDSRGETQYF.

The CDR3: CAWSVTGVRYNSPLHF. The CDR3 DNA is TGTGCCTGGAGTGTCACAGGGGTACGGTATAATTCACCCCTCCACTTT. The chain has TRBV30 and TRBJ1-6, with TRBD1 matching over 7 bases. The CDR3 runs to 16 residues. The V gene's germline CDR1 is GTSNPN and CDR2 SVGIG (reference sequence). With V trimmed by 0 bases and J by 4 bases, 6 bases remained unmatched.

The V gene is TRBV24-1, the J gene TRBJ2-6, with 9 bases that match TRBD1. Germline CDR1 reads KGHDR; CDR2 reads SFDVKD. With 5 bases clipped from V and 4 bases from J, the junction kept 11 bases outside the gene matches. The CDR3 runs to 18 residues. In nucleotides, the CDR3 is TGTGCCACCAGTGGGATACAGGGGGCGTCTTCAGGGGCCAACGTCCTGACTTTC. As protein: CATSGIQGASSGANVLTF.

V is TRBV28 and J is TRBJ1-5; 9 positions agree with TRBD1. This CDR3 has 14 residues. V was pared by 5 bases and J by 2 bases, with 1 base of the junction left unmatched. CDR1 is MDHEN and CDR2 is SYDVKM in the germline V gene. The DNA for the CDR3 is TGTGCCAGCAGTCGACAGGGGGGCAATCAGCCCCAGCATTTT. Its protein is CASSRQGGNQPQHF.

The genes are TRBV7-9 and TRBJ2-7; D might be TRBD1 (6 bases). The CDR3 runs 12 residues. Germline lookup yields CDR1 SEHNR and CDR2 FQNEAQ (reference sequence). V was trimmed by 2 bases and J by 6 bases, leaving 8 bases between them. CDR3 DNA sequence: TGTGCCAGCAGCTTAATAGGGGGCGAGCAGTACTTC. Translated, it gives CASSLIGGEQYF. The full variable domain, with the rest looked up from reference TRBV7-9 and TRBJ2-7, is DTGVSQNPRHKITKRGQNVTFRCDPISEHNRLYWYRQTLGQGPEFLTYFQNEAQLEKSRLLSDRFSAERPKGSFSTLEIQRTEQGDSAMYLCASSLIGGEQYFGPGTRLTVT.

The rearrangement joins TRBV10-3 to TRBJ2-1; 11 bases are a match to TRBD1. Germline V gene data show CDR1 as ENHRY and CDR2 as SYGVKD. After removal of 8 bases from V and 5 bases from J, the junction contained 5 bases not matched to a gene. This CDR3 comprises 14 residues. In nucleotides, the CDR3 is TGTGCCATCGGCCGGGACAGGGGGAACAATGAGCAGTTCTTC. Amino acid sequence: CAIGRDRGNNEQFF.

The CDR3 is CASSLRGGYGYTF. The CDR3 region has the DNA TGTGCCAGCAGTTTAAGAGGGGGCTATGGCTACACCTTC. The chain employs TRBV27 and TRBJ1-2, with a weak D call TRBD1 (6 bases). V lost 2 bases and J 4 bases, leaving 8 bases between the germline ends. The germline V gene encodes CDR1 MNHEY and CDR2 SMNVEV (reference sequence). The CDR3 extends over 13 amino acids.

The chain uses TRBV5-1 and TRBJ1-4, with no clear D. Germline values: CDR1 SGHRS, CDR2 YFSETQ. V was clipped by 6 bases and J by 6 bases, with 15 bases between them. CDR3 length equals 14 residues. The DNA for the CDR3 is TGCGCCAGCAAGGGAGGCTTTAAGGATGAAAAACTGTTTTTT. Residues: CASKGGFKDEKLFF.

This chain connects TRBV28 to TRBJ2-3; no clear D. CDR3 length equals 13 residues. Germline CDR1 MDHEN, CDR2 SYDVKM. V lost 3 bases and J lost 4, with 8 bases in between. CDR3 DNA: TGTGCCAGCAGTTTGAGCAACCCAGATACGCAGTATTTT. Protein: CASSLSNPDTQYF.

J is TRBJ2-1 and V is TRBV4-2, with 11 bases aligning to TRBD2. Per the germline V gene, CDR1 is LGHNA and CDR2 is YNFKEQ. V lost 1 base and J lost 8; bases outside the gene matches: 4. CDR3 length equals 15 residues. CDR3 DNA: TGTGCCAGCAGCCAAGTAGCGGGAGGGCCGGATGAGCAGTTCTTC. Amino acid sequence: CASSQVAGGPDEQFF.

The chain couples TRBV5-1 to TRBJ1-1; 8 bases agree with TRBD1. Germline V gives CDR1 SGHRS, CDR2 YFSETQ. The CDR3 extends over 15 amino acids. The trim removed 4 bases at V and 0 bases at J, leaving 5 bases unmatched. DNA of the CDR3: TGCGCCAGCAGCAGGGACAGGCCCATGAACACTGAAGCTTTCTTT. Translated: CASSRDRPMNTEAFF.

This sequence joins TRBV6-2 or TRBV6-3 and TRBJ2-1, with TRBD1 matching over 8 bases. The CDR3 loop spans 14 amino acids. With 2 bases clipped from V and 8 bases from J, the junction kept 5 bases outside the gene matches. Per the germline V gene, CDR1 is MNHEY and CDR2 is SVGEGT. CDR3 DNA: TGTGCCAGCAGTTACCTGGGACAGGAGGATGAGCAGTTCTTC. This sequence encodes CASSYLGQEDEQFF.

The table lists this clone with a few counts. CDR3 in DNA: TGTGCCAGCAGTGACTCGGAGCAGGGGAATAGGGACACTGAAGCTTTCTTT. It is translated as CASSDSEQGNRDTEAFF. V and J are TRBV6-4 and TRBJ1-1; D is possibly TRBD1 (6 bases). The CDR3 has 17 amino acids. With 0 bases removed from V and 3 bases from J, the gap between germline ends came to 17 bases. Germline CDR1 is MRHNA and CDR2 is SNTAGT.

This chain connects TRBV5-4 to TRBJ2-5; weak D call: TRBD1 (5 bases). The CDR3 extends over 13 amino acids. Germline V CDR1 and CDR2: SGHNT, YYREEE (reference sequence). Trimming took 5 bases from V and 2 from J, leaving 10 bases between them. The CDR3 spells CASRQGTQETQYF. The CDR3 bases are TGTGCCAGCAGGCAGGGTACTCAAGAGACCCAGTACTTC.

This CDR3 is CATTSTGHGYTF. The DNA of the CDR3 is TGTGCCACCACTTCCACAGGGCATGGCTACACCTTC. V gene TRBV28 combines with J gene TRBJ1-2, with a possible D match to TRBD1 (6 bases). CDR1 and CDR2 from the germline V gene are MDHEN and SYDVKM. The CDR3 spans 12 residues. Trimming took 10 bases from V and 6 from J, leaving 15 bases between them.